A single T cell receptor (beta chain) is shown here with its context. As yet, its antigen is unknown. This sample was taken from a study of long-term antiretroviral therapy in people with HIV. Study-wide results and caveats: The data indicate that diversity increased after ART but remained below transplant donor controls.

With survey level as its setting, the immunoSEQ assay was v3.0. Here immunoSEQ multiplex PCR was the method, and the copy in TCRdb shows in-frame clones only, minus some. The sample carries about 15,000 clones, 76% recorded once. V lost 0 bases and J 3 bases, leaving 10 bases between the germline ends. This CDR3 contains 14 residues. Germline lookup yields CDR1 SGDLS and CDR2 YYNGEE. The sequence was obtained from a woman aged 45-60 years with HIV. Sequencing used unsorted PBMCs, obtained around 2.4 years before starting antiretroviral therapy. The rearrangement uses TRBV9 and TRBJ2-7; no firm D call. The CDR3 nucleotides read TGTGCCAGCAGCGTAGACGGAGCCTACTACGAGCAGTACTTC. Amino acid sequence: CASSVDGAYYEQYF.